This T cell receptor beta chain originates from a study of T cell repertoires in cytomegalovirus infection. In the study overall: Public TCR beta signature analysis indicated the presence of both CMV infection and matching HLA type.

TCRdb itself ran the reads through MiXCR, one entry per CDR3 protein. The table includes some 920,000 distinct CDR3 sequences, roughly 30% detected once. After removal of 1 base from V and 7 bases from J, the junction contained 12 bases not matched to a gene. This CDR3 has 17 amino acids. Germline CDR1 LNHDA, CDR2 SQIVND (reference sequence). The table lists this clonotype with a few counts. Its antigen remains unknown. The origin of this receptor is a human donor in good health (CMV status not recorded). Some clones in this sample may be carry-over from other donors' samples. The J gene is TRBJ2-1, the V gene TRBV19; 8 bases are a match to TRBD1. Sequences were derived from cultured CD8+ T cells from PBMCs, sampled from culture after CMV antigen stimulation. In nucleotides, the CDR3 is TGTGCCAGTAGTATAGTTGTTCGGACAGGGAATGGAAATGAGCAGTTCTTC. Its protein product is CASSIVVRTGNGNEQFF.